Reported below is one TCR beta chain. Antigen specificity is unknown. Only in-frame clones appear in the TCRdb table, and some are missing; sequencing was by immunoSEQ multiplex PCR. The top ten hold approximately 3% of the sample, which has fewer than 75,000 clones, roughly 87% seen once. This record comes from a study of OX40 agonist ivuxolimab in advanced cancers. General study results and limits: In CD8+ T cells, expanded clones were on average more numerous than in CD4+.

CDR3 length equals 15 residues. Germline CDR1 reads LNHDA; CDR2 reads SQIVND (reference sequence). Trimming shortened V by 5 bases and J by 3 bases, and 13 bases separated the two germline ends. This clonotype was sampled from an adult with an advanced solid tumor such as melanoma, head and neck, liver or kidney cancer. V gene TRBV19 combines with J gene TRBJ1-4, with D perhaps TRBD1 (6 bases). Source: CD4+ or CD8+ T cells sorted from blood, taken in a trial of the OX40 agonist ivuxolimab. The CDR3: CASSQLGQSNEKLFF. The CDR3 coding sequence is TGTGCCAGTAGTCAACTCGGACAGTCTAATGAAAAACTGTTTTTT. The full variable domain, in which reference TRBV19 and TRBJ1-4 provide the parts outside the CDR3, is DGGITQSPKYLFRKEGQNVTLSCEQNLNHDAMYWYRQDPGQGLRLIYYSQIVNDFQKGDIAEGYSVSREKKESFPLTVTSAQKNPTAFYLCASSQLGQSNEKLFFGSGTQLSVL.